This is a list of T cell receptor beta chains from one sample in a study of blood T cell repertoires in COVID-19. The repertoire was sequenced with immunoSEQ multiplex PCR; TCRdb's copy has only in-frame clones and lacks some. Of about 120,000 clones listed, 83% are singletons. Source material: peripheral blood. The origin of the receptors is a man aged 30 to 39 with acute or convalescent COVID-19. Each CDR3 is given with its conserved first and last residue. Each record gives: V gene, D gene, CDR3 length, clone size, J gene, CDR3 protein, CDR3 DNA. The D gene is left open where the match is weak. Only some rows state a clone size, as once, few, many or a class for expanded clones.

v_gene: TRBV7-9; d_gene: TRBD1; len: 16; abundance: NA; j_gene: TRBJ2-1; CDR3aa: CASSRQGARSYNEQFF; CDR3nt: TGTGCCAGCAGCCGACAGGGGGCGCGGTCCTACAATGAGCAGTTCTTC
v_gene: TRBV5-1; d_gene: TRBD1; len: 14; abundance: few; j_gene: TRBJ1-1; CDR3aa: CASSWTGPNTEAFF; CDR3nt: TGCGCCAGCAGCTGGACAGGGCCAAACACTGAAGCTTTCTTT
v_gene: TRBV10-2; d_gene: NA; len: 13; abundance: few; j_gene: TRBJ2-2; CDR3aa: CASSDSSPGELFF; CDR3nt: TGCGCCAGCAGTGATTCGAGCCCCGGGGAGCTGTTTTTT
v_gene: TRBV6-6; d_gene: NA; len: 16; abundance: NA; j_gene: TRBJ1-2; CDR3aa: CASSYTQTDTNYGYTF; CDR3nt: TGTGCCAGCAGTTACACGCAAACGGACACGAACTATGGCTACACCTTC
v_gene: TRBV9; d_gene: NA; len: 13; abundance: NA; j_gene: TRBJ1-2; CDR3aa: CASSVGGRAGYTF; CDR3nt: TGTGCCAGCAGCGTAGGTGGCAGGGCTGGCTACACCTTC
v_gene: TRBV15; d_gene: TRBD2; len: 18; abundance: NA; j_gene: TRBJ2-2; CDR3aa: CATSRDPRGGSSTGELFF; CDR3nt: TGTGCCACCAGCAGGGACCCTAGGGGCGGGAGCAGCACCGGGGAGCTGTTTTTT
v_gene: TRBV4-2; d_gene: NA; len: 13; abundance: NA; j_gene: TRBJ1-1; CDR3aa: CASSPGGGTEAFF; CDR3nt: TGTGCCAGCAGCCCCGGGGGGGGCACTGAAGCTTTCTTT
v_gene: TRBV6-5; d_gene: NA; len: 13; abundance: few; j_gene: TRBJ2-7; CDR3aa: CASSTRRGNEQYF; CDR3nt: TGTGCCAGCAGTACCCGACGAGGGAACGAGCAGTACTTC
v_gene: TRBV12-3/TRBV12-4; d_gene: NA; len: 13; abundance: NA; j_gene: TRBJ1-1; CDR3aa: CASSLRADTEAFF; CDR3nt: TGTGCCAGCAGTTTGCGGGCGGACACTGAAGCTTTCTTT
v_gene: TRBV19; d_gene: NA; len: 17; abundance: NA; j_gene: TRBJ1-5; CDR3aa: CASSIGRTEYSNQPQHF; CDR3nt: TGTGCCAGTAGTATAGGACGGACAGAGTATAGCAATCAGCCCCAGCATTTT
v_gene: TRBV29-1; d_gene: NA; len: 11; abundance: NA; j_gene: TRBJ2-5; CDR3aa: CSVDARGTQYF; CDR3nt: TGCAGCGTTGATGCCCGGGGGACCCAGTACTTC
v_gene: TRBV14; d_gene: NA; len: 17; abundance: NA; j_gene: TRBJ1-3; CDR3aa: CASSQGIISGSGNTIYF; CDR3nt: TGTGCCAGCAGCCAAGGGATAATATCGGGCTCTGGAAACACCATATATTTT
v_gene: TRBV4-1; d_gene: NA; len: 15; abundance: once; j_gene: TRBJ2-3; CDR3aa: CASSLADFGTDTQYF; CDR3nt: TGCGCCAGCAGCCTGGCGGACTTCGGCACAGATACGCAGTATTTT
v_gene: TRBV9; d_gene: TRBD2; len: 15; abundance: NA; j_gene: TRBJ2-1; CDR3aa: CASSELAGVSNEQFF; CDR3nt: TGTGCCAGCAGCGAACTAGCGGGAGTTAGCAATGAGCAGTTCTTC
v_gene: TRBV9; d_gene: NA; len: 15; abundance: NA; j_gene: TRBJ2-5; CDR3aa: CASSGPATVQETQYF; CDR3nt: TGTGCCAGCAGCGGACCAGCGACAGTCCAAGAGACCCAGTACTTC
v_gene: TRBV4-3; d_gene: TRBD1; len: 16; abundance: NA; j_gene: TRBJ2-6; CDR3aa: CASSQETGSGANVLTF; CDR3nt: TGCGCCAGCAGCCAAGAGACAGGGTCTGGGGCCAACGTCCTGACTTTC
v_gene: TRBV4-3; d_gene: TRBD2; len: 16; abundance: NA; j_gene: TRBJ2-1; CDR3aa: CASSHTTSGGNNEQFF; CDR3nt: TGCGCCAGCAGCCACACCACTAGCGGGGGTAACAATGAGCAGTTCTTC
v_gene: TRBV6-6; d_gene: TRBD2; len: 16; abundance: NA; j_gene: TRBJ2-1; CDR3aa: CASSYLGAGGRNEQFF; CDR3nt: TGTGCCAGCAGTTATCTCGGGGCGGGAGGGAGGAATGAGCAGTTCTTC
v_gene: TRBV5-6; d_gene: TRBD1; len: 15; abundance: NA; j_gene: TRBJ2-1; CDR3aa: CASSSTGPVNNEQFF; CDR3nt: TGTGCCAGCAGCTCGACAGGGCCGGTCAACAATGAGCAGTTCTTC
v_gene: TRBV5-4; d_gene: NA; len: 16; abundance: few; j_gene: TRBJ1-6; CDR3aa: CASSRVGSSDNSPLHF; CDR3nt: TGTGCCAGCAGCCGGGTGGGGAGTTCGGATAATTCACCCCTCCACTTT
v_gene: TRBV10-3; d_gene: TRBD1; len: 13; abundance: NA; j_gene: TRBJ1-1; CDR3aa: CAIRRQGDTEAFF; CDR3nt: TGTGCCATCAGACGACAGGGAGACACTGAAGCTTTCTTT
v_gene: TRBV5-1; d_gene: TRBD1; len: 16; abundance: NA; j_gene: TRBJ1-2; CDR3aa: CASSLAAGGGLTNNTF; CDR3nt: TGCGCCAGCAGCTTGGCGGCAGGGGGTGGTCTCACGAACAACACCTTC
v_gene: TRBV30; d_gene: TRBD1; len: 16; abundance: NA; j_gene: TRBJ1-5; CDR3aa: CAWRHGQGQGNQPQHF; CDR3nt: TGTGCCTGGAGACATGGACAGGGGCAGGGCAATCAGCCCCAGCATTTT
v_gene: TRBV12-1; d_gene: NA; len: 14; abundance: NA; j_gene: TRBJ2-7; CDR3aa: CASSFVQGTYEQYF; CDR3nt: TGTGCCAGCAGCTTTGTACAGGGGACCTACGAGCAGTACTTC
v_gene: TRBV5-6; d_gene: TRBD2; len: 18; abundance: NA; j_gene: TRBJ2-3; CDR3aa: CASSLVFGLADSTDTQYF; CDR3nt: TGTGCCAGCAGCTTGGTATTCGGACTAGCGGATAGCACAGATACGCAGTATTTT
v_gene: TRBV30; d_gene: NA; len: 13; abundance: NA; j_gene: TRBJ2-4; CDR3aa: CAWRQIAKNIQYF; CDR3nt: TGTGCCTGGAGGCAGATAGCCAAAAACATTCAGTACTTC
v_gene: TRBV9; d_gene: TRBD2; len: 15; abundance: NA; j_gene: TRBJ2-3; CDR3aa: CASSPFGLAADTQYF; CDR3nt: TGTGCCAGCAGCCCGTTCGGACTAGCGGCGGATACGCAGTATTTT
v_gene: TRBV6-6; d_gene: TRBD2; len: 14; abundance: NA; j_gene: TRBJ2-3; CDR3aa: CASSYSWRENTQYF; CDR3nt: TGTGCCAGCAGTTACTCGTGGCGGGAGAATACGCAGTATTTT
v_gene: TRBV6-5; d_gene: TRBD1; len: 14; abundance: NA; j_gene: TRBJ2-2; CDR3aa: CATTTGEHTGELFF; CDR3nt: TGTGCCACAACGACAGGGGAGCACACCGGGGAGCTGTTTTTT
v_gene: TRBV5-1; d_gene: TRBD1; len: 15; abundance: NA; j_gene: TRBJ1-6; CDR3aa: CASVPGTDYNSPLHF; CDR3nt: TGCGCCAGCGTCCCGGGGACAGACTATAATTCACCCCTCCACTTT
v_gene: TRBV7-2; d_gene: NA; len: 15; abundance: NA; j_gene: TRBJ1-5; CDR3aa: CASSFSGGNNQPQHF; CDR3nt: TGTGCCAGCAGCTTCTCTGGGGGGAACAATCAGCCCCAGCATTTT
v_gene: TRBV12-3/TRBV12-4; d_gene: NA; len: 13; abundance: NA; j_gene: TRBJ1-5; CDR3aa: CASGAGDPGPQHF; CDR3nt: TGTGCCAGCGGGGCAGGGGACCCGGGGCCCCAGCATTTT
v_gene: TRBV7-2; d_gene: TRBD1; len: 15; abundance: NA; j_gene: TRBJ1-6; CDR3aa: CASSYRDRGYSPLHF; CDR3nt: TGTGCCAGCAGCTACAGGGACAGGGGTTATTCACCCCTCCACTTT